This section outlines one T cell receptor (beta chain) sequence together with its context. Individual cDNA molecules (in the library) carried attached unique molecular identifiers. Using its own MiXCR run on the RACE reads, TCRdb lists one record per CDR3 protein. The sample holds roughly 100,000 distinct CDR3 sequences, roughly a tenth seen once. With 6 bases removed from V and 11 bases from J, the gap between germline ends came to 19 bases. The CDR3 contains 13 residues. In germline, CDR1 is LGHDT, CDR2 YNNKEL (reference sequence). The sample comes from a study of human T cells and chemical hapten exposure. Study-level background: Patch tests containing 0.01% DPC, applied to the upper back, were read at 6 days.

The time point denotes: patch test 2, 6 weeks after DPC sensitization. Treatment of the sample: therapeutic diphenylcyclopropenone sensitization with weekly scalp DPC. The clonotype was recovered from a woman aged 40 to 50 with alopecia areata. Some clones in this sample may be carry-over from other donors' samples. This chain joins TRBV3-1 and TRBJ1-1; possible D gene TRBD1, 5 bases. Sample: whole blood, taken in connection with sensitization to the hapten diphenylcyclopropenone (DPC). CDR3 bases: TGTGCCAGCAGTTTGGAGGGTGGGGCGGATGCTTTCTTT. It codes for CASSLEGGADAFF.